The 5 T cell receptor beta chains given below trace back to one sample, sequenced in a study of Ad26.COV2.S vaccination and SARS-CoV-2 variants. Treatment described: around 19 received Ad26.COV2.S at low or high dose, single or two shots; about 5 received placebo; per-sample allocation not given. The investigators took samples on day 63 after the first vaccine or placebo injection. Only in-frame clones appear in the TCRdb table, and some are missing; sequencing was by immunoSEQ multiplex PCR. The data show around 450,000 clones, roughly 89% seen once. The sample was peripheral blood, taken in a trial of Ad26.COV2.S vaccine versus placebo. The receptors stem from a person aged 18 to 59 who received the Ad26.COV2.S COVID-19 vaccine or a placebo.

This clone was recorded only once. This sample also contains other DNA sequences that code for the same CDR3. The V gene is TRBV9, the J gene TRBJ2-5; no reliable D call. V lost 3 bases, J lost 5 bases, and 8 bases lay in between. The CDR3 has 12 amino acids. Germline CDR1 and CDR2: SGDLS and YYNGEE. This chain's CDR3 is CASSGPGETQYF. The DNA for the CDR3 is TGTGCCAGCAGCGGTCCCGGGGAGACCCAGTACTTC. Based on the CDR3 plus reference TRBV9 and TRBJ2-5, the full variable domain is DSGVTQTPKHLITATGQRVTLRCSPRSGDLSVYWYQQSLDQGLQFLIQYYNGEERAKGNILERFSAQQFPDLHSELNLSSLELGDSALYFCASSGPGETQYFGPGTRLLVL.

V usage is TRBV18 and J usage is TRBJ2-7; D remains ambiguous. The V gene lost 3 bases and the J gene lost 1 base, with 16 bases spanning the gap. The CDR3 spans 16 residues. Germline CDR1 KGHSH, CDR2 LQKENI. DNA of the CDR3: TGTGCCAGCTCACCGAAATCATACGCAGCGTCCTACGAGCAGTACGTC. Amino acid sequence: CASSPKSYAASYEQYV.

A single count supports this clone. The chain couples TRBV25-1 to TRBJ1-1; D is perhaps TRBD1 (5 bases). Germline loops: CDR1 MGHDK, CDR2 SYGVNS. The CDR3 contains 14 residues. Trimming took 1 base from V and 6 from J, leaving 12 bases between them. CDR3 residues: CASSEWVGGAEAFF. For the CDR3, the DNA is TGTGCCAGCAGTGAATGGGTCGGAGGGGCTGAAGCTTTCTTT. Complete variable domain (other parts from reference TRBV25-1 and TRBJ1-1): EADIYQTPRYLVIGTGKKITLECSQTMGHDKMYWYQQDPGMELHLIHYSYGVNSTEKGDLSSESTVSRIRTEHFPLTLESARPSHTSQYLCASSEWVGGAEAFFGQGTRLTVV.

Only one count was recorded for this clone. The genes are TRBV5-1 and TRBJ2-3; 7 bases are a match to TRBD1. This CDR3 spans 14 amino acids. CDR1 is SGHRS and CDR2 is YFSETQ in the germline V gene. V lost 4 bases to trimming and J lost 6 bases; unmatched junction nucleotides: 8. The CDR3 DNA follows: TGCGCCAGCAGCGCGAAACAGGGGATGGATACGCAGTATTTT. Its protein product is CASSAKQGMDTQYF.

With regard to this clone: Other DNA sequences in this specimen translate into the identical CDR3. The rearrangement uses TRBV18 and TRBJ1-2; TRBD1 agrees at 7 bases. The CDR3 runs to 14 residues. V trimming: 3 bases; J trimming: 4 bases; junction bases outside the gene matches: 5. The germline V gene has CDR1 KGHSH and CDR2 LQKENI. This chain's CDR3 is CASSPLRDSYGYTF. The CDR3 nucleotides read TGTGCCAGCTCACCCCTCCGGGACAGCTATGGCTACACCTTC.